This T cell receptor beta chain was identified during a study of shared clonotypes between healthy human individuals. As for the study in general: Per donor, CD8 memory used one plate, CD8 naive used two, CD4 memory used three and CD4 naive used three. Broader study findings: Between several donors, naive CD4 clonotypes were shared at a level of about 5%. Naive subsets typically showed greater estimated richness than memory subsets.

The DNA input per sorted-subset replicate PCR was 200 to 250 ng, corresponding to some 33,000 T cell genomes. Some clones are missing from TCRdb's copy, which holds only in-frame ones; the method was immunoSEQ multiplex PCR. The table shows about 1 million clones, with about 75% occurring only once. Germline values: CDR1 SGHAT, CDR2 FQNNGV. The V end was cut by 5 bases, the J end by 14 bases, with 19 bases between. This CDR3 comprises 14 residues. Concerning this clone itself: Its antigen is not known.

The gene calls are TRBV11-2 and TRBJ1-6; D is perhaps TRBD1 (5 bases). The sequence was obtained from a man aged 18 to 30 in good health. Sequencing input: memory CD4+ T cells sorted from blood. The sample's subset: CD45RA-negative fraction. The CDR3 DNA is TGTGCCAGCAGCGCCATCGGCCAGGGTGGTACCCTCCACTTT. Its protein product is CASSAIGQGGTLHF. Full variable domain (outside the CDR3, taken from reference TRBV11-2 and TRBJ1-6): EAGVAQSPRYKIIEKRQSVAFWCNPISGHATLYWYQQILGQGPKLLIQFQNNGVVDDSQLPKDRFSAERLKGVDSTLKIQPAKLEDSAVYLCASSAIGQGGTLHFGNGTRLTVT.